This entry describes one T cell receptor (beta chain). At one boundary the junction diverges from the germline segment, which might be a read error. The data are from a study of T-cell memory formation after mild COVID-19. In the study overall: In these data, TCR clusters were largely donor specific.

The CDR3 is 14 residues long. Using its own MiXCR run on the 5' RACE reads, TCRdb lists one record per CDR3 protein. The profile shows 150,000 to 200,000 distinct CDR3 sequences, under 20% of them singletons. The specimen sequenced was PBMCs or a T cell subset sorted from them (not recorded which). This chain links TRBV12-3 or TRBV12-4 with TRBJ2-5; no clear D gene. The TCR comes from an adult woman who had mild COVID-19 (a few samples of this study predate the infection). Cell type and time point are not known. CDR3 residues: CASSLDTQQENQYF. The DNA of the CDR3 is TGTGCCAGCAGTTTAGATACCCAACAAGAGAACCAGTACTTC.